This T cell receptor (beta chain) was retrieved from a study of blood T cell repertoires in COVID-19. Study-wide background: Acute and convalescent COVID-19 samples came from the United States, Italy and Spain. The analysed material was cDNA or gDNA that came from T cells, B-cell-depleted T cells, or PBMCs.

In the original processing: It was from reference gene primer amplification that nucleated cell counts were estimated. Some clones are missing from TCRdb's copy, which holds only in-frame ones; the method was immunoSEQ multiplex PCR. That table supplies the V and J calls and clone size; D and trimming were determined from the DNA. The sample contains tens of thousands of clones, 90% to 95% of which appear only once. Germline V gene sequence: CDR1 SGHDT, CDR2 YYEEEE. Trimming took off 4 bases at V and 5 bases at J, with 18 bases between the two ends. This CDR3 is built from 15 residues. Input material: peripheral blood. This clonotype originated in a human donor with active COVID-19. The donor label of this sample is uncertain. The chain recombines TRBV5-6 with TRBJ2-5, with D tentatively TRBD2 (6 bases). The chain's CDR3 is CASSPGPERGETQYF. CDR3 DNA sequence: TGTGCCAGCAGCCCGGGACCCGAACGGGGGGAGACCCAGTACTTC.